These T cell receptor beta chains were read from a single sample in a study of blood T cell repertoires in COVID-19. Sequencing used immunoSEQ multiplex PCR; TCRdb keeps in-frame clones, though not all of them. Of hundreds of thousands of clones in the sample, less than 90% were seen once. The sample was peripheral blood. The origin of the receptors is a woman between 65 and 79 years old with COVID-19, enrolled during active disease. Both conserved end residues are part of each CDR3. D genes are given only for firm matches. Some rows mark clone size as missing; the rest say once, few, many or name a class of expanded clone.

>TRBV28|once|.
CASTRGGDQPQHF
>TRBV12-3/TRBV12-4|once|.
CASSYGREQFF
>TRBV2|.|.
CASGGTYQETQYF
>TRBV5-1|once|.
CASTPGTGGDARYGYTF
>TRBV24-1|once|.
CATSAITTGELFF
>TRBV5-1|.|TRBD1
CASSQDRGRGYTF
>TRBV28|.|.
CASSLRVDGYTF
>TRBV4-3|many|.
CASSQVGQRTDTQYF
>TRBV2|.|TRBD1
CASQGALTF
>TRBV2|.|.
CASSEGADYGELFF
>TRBV5-6|.|TRBD1
CASSFGQGGTEAFF
>TRBV3-1/TRBV3-2|.|TRBD1
CASSDPGTGNYGYTF
>TRBV5-8|.|.
CASSPGQSSTNEKLFF
>TRBV4-1|.|.
CASSQDHGFQPQHF
>TRBV5-6|.|.
CASSLRTGGGGYTF
>TRBV2|.|TRBD2
CASSSSGGALDTQYF
>TRBV30|.|TRBD2
CAWSSMLAGLKQFF
>TRBV2|.|.
CASSSYTEAFF
>TRBV30|once|.
CAWSISYNTEAFF
>TRBV10-2|.|TRBD1
CASKGNRGQGVNQPQHF
>TRBV24-1|.|TRBD1
CATSAPGQLNEQFF
>TRBV24-1|once|.
CATTPSGTQYF
>TRBV30|.|.
CAWSVGVLNYEQYF
>TRBV27|.|.
CASSLGPSYEQYF
>TRBV21-1|.|.
CAQGQGAQPQHF
>TRBV3-1/TRBV3-2|.|.
CASSQDLGRIDTDTQYF
>TRBV24-1|once|.
CATSDSRAPRGYTF
>TRBV27|.|TRBD2
CASSPGAGGRSEQFF
>TRBV24-1|few|.
CATSDLGLAEGDEQFF
>TRBV27|once|.
CASSLGGVGYGYTF
>TRBV19|.|TRBD1
CATGGRGGGNQPQHF
>TRBV3-1/TRBV3-2|.|TRBD1
CASSQLQGASGNTIYF
>TRBV4-1|.|.
CASSQQATYDNEQFF
>TRBV19|.|.
CASSIPGTASFEAFF
>TRBV12-3/TRBV12-4|.|.
CASREGSGNTIYF
>TRBV7-6|.|TRBD1
CASSRTGTGGLGYTF